This T cell receptor beta chain was captured in a study of blood T cells in healthy people across ages. Primed by a sample-barcoded 5' primer and a J-beta primer mix, a second PCR proceeded for roughly 6 to 12 cycles. TCRdb reanalysed the 5' RACE reads using MiXCR and keeps one entry per CDR3 protein. Seen here are hundreds of thousands of distinct CDR3 sequences, approximately 49% observed once, and the top ten hold around 32%. The CDR3 totals 12 residues. CDR1 is SQVTM, CDR2 ANQGSEA, per germline. V lost 5 bases and J lost 3, with 10 bases in between. This clonotype was seen a handful of times. The sample consisted of blood. This receptor was obtained from a woman in her sixties or seventies in good health. V is TRBV29-1 and J is TRBJ2-5, with D perhaps matching TRBD1 or TRBD2 (5 bases each). CDR3 sequence reads: CSVRRGEETQYF. The CDR3 DNA follows: TGCAGCGTTAGAAGGGGAGAAGAGACCCAGTACTTC.